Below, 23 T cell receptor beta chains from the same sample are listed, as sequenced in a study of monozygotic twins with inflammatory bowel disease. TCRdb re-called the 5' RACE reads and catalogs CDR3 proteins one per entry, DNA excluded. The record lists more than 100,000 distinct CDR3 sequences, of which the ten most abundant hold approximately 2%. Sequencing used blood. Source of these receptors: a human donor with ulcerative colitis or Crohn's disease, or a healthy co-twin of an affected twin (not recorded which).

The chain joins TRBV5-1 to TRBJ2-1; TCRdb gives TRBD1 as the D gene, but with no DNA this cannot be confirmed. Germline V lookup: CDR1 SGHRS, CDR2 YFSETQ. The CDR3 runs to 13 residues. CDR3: CATRQVQGNEQFF.

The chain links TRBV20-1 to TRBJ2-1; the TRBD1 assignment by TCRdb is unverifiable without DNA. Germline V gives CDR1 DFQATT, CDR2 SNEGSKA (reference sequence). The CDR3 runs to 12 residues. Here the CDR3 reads CSAGVVYNEQFF.

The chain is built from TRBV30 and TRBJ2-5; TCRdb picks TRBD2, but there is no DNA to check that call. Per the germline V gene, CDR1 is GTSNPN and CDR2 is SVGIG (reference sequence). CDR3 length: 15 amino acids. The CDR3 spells CAWGLAGTRGETQYF.

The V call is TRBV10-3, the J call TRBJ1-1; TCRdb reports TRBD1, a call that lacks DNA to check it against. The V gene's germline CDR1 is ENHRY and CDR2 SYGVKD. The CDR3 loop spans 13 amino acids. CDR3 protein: CAIGGILNTEAFF.

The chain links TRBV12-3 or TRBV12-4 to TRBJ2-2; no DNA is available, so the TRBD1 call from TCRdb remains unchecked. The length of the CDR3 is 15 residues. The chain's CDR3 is CASSSTGTGTGELFF.

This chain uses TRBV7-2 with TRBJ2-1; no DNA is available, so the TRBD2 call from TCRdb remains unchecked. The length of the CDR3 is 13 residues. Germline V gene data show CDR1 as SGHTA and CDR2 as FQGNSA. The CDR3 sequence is CASSLKWTSEQFF.

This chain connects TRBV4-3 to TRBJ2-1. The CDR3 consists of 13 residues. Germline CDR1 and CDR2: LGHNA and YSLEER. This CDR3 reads CASSQDNWNEQFF.

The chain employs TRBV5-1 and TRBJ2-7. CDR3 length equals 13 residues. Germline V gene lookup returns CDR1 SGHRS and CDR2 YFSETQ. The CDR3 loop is CASSTVGDSEQYF.

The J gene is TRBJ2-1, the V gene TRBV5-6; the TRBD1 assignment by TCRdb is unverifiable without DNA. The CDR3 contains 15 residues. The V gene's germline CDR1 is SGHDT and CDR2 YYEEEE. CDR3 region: CASSRPGQGVNEQFF.

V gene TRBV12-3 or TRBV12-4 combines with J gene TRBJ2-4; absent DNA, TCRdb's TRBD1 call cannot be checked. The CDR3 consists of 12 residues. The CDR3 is CASRADRDIQYF.

The CDR3 loop reads CASSLSGVHTGELFF. This chain links TRBV5-1 with TRBJ2-2; there is no DNA to check the TCRdb D call of TRBD1. Germline values: CDR1 SGHRS, CDR2 YFSETQ. There are 15 residues in the CDR3.

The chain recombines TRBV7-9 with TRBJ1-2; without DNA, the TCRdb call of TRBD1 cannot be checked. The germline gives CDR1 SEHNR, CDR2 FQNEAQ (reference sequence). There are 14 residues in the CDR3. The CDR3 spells CASTLAGQFYGYTF.

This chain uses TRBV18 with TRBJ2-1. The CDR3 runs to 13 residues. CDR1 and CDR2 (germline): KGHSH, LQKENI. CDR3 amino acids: CASSPPGKNEQFF.

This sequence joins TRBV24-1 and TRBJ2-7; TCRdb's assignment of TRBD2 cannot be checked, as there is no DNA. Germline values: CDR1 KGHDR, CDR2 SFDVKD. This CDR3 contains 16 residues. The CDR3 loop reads CATSDFGLAGRYEQYF.

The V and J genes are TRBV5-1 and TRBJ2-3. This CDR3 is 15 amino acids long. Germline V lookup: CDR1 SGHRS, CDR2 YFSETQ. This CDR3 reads CASSLGLIRTDTQYF.

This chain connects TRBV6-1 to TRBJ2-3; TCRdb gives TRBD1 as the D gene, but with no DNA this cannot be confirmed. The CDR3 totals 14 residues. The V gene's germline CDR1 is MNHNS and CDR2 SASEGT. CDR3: CASSEGGATDTQYF.

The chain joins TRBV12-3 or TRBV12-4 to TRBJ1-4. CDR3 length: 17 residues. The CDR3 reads CASSLVPGLVRNEKLFF.

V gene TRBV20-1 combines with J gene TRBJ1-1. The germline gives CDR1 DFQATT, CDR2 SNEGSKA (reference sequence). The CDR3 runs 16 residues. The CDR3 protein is CSANREFGVVNTEAFF.

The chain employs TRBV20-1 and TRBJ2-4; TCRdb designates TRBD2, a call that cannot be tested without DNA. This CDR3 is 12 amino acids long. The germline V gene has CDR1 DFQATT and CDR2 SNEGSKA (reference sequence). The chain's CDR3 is CSAGTSGNIQYF.

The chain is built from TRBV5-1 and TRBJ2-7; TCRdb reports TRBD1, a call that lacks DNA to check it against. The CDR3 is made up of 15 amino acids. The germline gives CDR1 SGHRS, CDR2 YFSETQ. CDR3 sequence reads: CASSLVSSGRYEQYF.

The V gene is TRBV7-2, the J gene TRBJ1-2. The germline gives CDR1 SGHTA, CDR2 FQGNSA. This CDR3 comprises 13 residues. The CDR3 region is CASSANLNYGYTF.

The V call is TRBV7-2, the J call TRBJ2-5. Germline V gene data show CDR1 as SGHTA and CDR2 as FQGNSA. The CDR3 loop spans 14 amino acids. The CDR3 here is CASSLDRGRETQYF.

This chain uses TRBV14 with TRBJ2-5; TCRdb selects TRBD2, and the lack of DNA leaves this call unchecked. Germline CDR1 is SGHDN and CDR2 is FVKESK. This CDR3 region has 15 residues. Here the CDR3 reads CASSQASSGRGTQYF.